What follows are 31 T cell receptor beta chains derived from one specimen sequenced in a study of shared clonotypes between healthy human individuals. Clones were read by immunoSEQ multiplex PCR, and TCRdb kept only the in-frame ones, dropping some. Seen here are 1 million to 1.2 million clones, roughly 80% observed once, and the top ten hold 0.85% to 1%. The sequenced sample was memory CD4+ T cells from PBMCs. Subset indicated: CD45RA-negative fraction. The receptors stem from a man between 18 and 35 years old in good health. Some clones in this sample may be carry-over from other donors' samples.

V is TRBV15 and J is TRBJ1-2, with a tentative D call TRBD1 (5 bases). The length of the CDR3 is 15 residues. Germline assignment: CDR1 LNHNV and CDR2 YYDKDF (reference sequence). Trimming removed 5 bases at V and 0 bases at J, with 13 bases between. The CDR3 sequence: CATSGKQGANYGYTF. The CDR3 nucleotides are TGTGCCACCAGCGGCAAGCAGGGAGCTAACTATGGCTACACCTTC.

This sequence joins TRBV9 and TRBJ2-3; D is perhaps TRBD2 (6 bases). V was clipped by 3 bases and J by 5 bases, with 10 bases between them. The CDR3 has 13 residues. CDR1 and CDR2 from the germline V gene are SGDLS and YYNGEE. This chain's CDR3 is CASSEGAGDTQYF. The CDR3 DNA reads as TGTGCCAGCAGCGAAGGAGCGGGAGATACGCAGTATTTT.

The table lists this clone with a count of one. The chain combines TRBV11-2 with TRBJ2-7, with TRBD1 as a possible D gene (6 bases). CDR1 SGHAT and CDR2 FQNNGV come from the germline V gene. Trimming pared 3 bases from V and 2 bases from J, leaving 11 bases between. The CDR3 consists of 14 residues. This CDR3 is CASSFYKGAYEQYF. The CDR3 coding sequence is TGTGCCAGCAGCTTTTACAAGGGGGCCTACGAGCAGTACTTC.

The chain joins TRBV5-1 to TRBJ2-7, with 8 positions matching TRBD2. The V segment lost 1 base and the J segment 6 bases; nucleotides outside the gene matches: 6. The germline V gene encodes CDR1 SGHRS and CDR2 YFSETQ. CDR3 size: 14 residues. CDR3 coding DNA: TGCGCCAGCAGCTTGTTCGGGGGGGAGACCGAGCAGTACTTC. Residues: CASSLFGGETEQYF.

This clone was counted at least ten times. In nucleotides, the CDR3 is TGTGCCAGCAGCTTACAAAGCGGGAGGTGGTTAGAGACCCAGTACTTC. This encodes CASSLQSGRWLETQYF. The rearrangement links TRBV7-6 to TRBJ2-5; 9 nucleotides agree with TRBD2. J lost 4 bases, V lost 2 bases, and 8 bases had no gene match. The length of the CDR3 is 16 residues. Germline values: CDR1 SGHVS, CDR2 FNYEAQ. Variable domain in full (rest from reference TRBV7-6 and TRBJ2-5): GAGVSQSPRYKVTKRGQDVALRCDPISGHVSLYWYRQALGQGPEFLTYFNYEAQQDKSGLPNDRFSAERPEGSISTLTIQRTEQRDSAMYRCASSLQSGRWLETQYFGPGTRLLVL.

The rearrangement joins TRBV5-1 to TRBJ1-1; the D is unclear. From germline, CDR1 is SGHRS and CDR2 YFSETQ. The CDR3 length is 15 residues. V shed 3 bases and J shed 1 base, with 13 bases lying between them. The CDR3 DNA reads TGCGCCAGCAGCTCCACCGCCGGGAAGAACACTGAAGCTTTCTTT. Amino acid sequence: CASSSTAGKNTEAFF.

The table lists this clone with many counts. V gene TRBV6-1 combines with J gene TRBJ2-7, with D possibly matching TRBD1 (5 bases). The CDR3 spans 14 residues. V was pared by 2 bases and J by 1 base, with 9 bases between. Germline CDR1 is MNHNS and CDR2 is SASEGT. CDR3 sequence reads: CASSEYRGSYEQYF. Here the CDR3 DNA reads TGTGCCAGCAGTGAATATAGGGGATCCTACGAGCAGTACTTC.

Regarding this clone: Other nucleotide sequences in the sample specify the same CDR3. The V and J genes are TRBV28 and TRBJ2-5, with 8 bases that match TRBD2. Trimming cost V 5 bases and J 4 bases; bases outside gene matches: 6. This CDR3 is built from 14 residues. CDR1 and CDR2 (germline): MDHEN, SYDVKM. The CDR3 DNA sequence: TGTGCCAGCAGTCCGACGGGGGGGCGAGAGACCCAGTACTTC. Encoded protein: CASSPTGGRETQYF.

The table lists this clone with a count of one. The chain combines TRBV13 with TRBJ1-1, with a weak D call TRBD1 (6 bases). The CDR3 runs 13 residues. V was clipped by 5 bases and J by 6 bases, with 13 bases between them. CDR1 and CDR2 (germline): PRHDT, FYEKMQ (reference sequence). CDR3 nucleotides: TGTGCCAGCAGCGCGAGTGGGGGCGCTGAAGCTTTCTTT. Amino acids: CASSASGGAEAFF.

A word on this clone: At one end, the junction sequence differs from germline, possibly due to a read error. This chain connects TRBV5-4 to TRBJ2-7, with a weak D call TRBD1 (6 bases). The germline V gene encodes CDR1 SGHNT and CDR2 YYREEE (reference sequence). The CDR3 has 18 residues. CDR3 in DNA: TGTGCCAGCAGCTTAGGAGCTACTGAAGGGACATGGGTTAACGAGCGGTACTTC. Protein: CASSLGATEGTWVNERYF.

Regarding this clone: Other nucleotide sequences in the sample specify the same CDR3. The chain carries TRBV5-1 and TRBJ2-2; no definite D call. Germline CDR1 reads SGHRS; CDR2 reads YFSETQ. This CDR3 contains 15 residues. V was pared by 0 bases and J by 1 base, with 7 bases between. The CDR3 loop reads CASSLVNKNTGELFF. The CDR3 region has the DNA TGCGCCAGCAGCTTGGTGAACAAGAACACCGGGGAGCTGTTTTTT.

The chain uses TRBV5-8 and TRBJ2-7, with unresolved D. The CDR3 has 14 amino acids. V shed 0 bases and J shed 2 bases, with 9 bases lying between them. Germline V gene lookup returns CDR1 SGHTS and CDR2 YDEGEE. In nucleotides, the CDR3 is TGTGCCAGCAGCTTGGCCGCGCTGACCTACGAGCAGTACTTC. Translating it yields CASSLAALTYEQYF.

The chain has TRBV7-9 and TRBJ2-1; the D gene is possibly TRBD1 (6 bases). The CDR3 length is 15 residues. Trimming cost V 8 bases and J 4 bases, with 18 bases left between them. Looked up from germline, CDR1 is SEHNR and CDR2 is FQNEAQ (reference sequence). The CDR3 loop reads CASLPWRGGYNEQFF. CDR3 sequence (DNA): TGTGCCAGCCTCCCCTGGCGAGGGGGATACAATGAGCAGTTCTTC.

The chain couples TRBV11-3 to TRBJ2-2; no clear D gene. The CDR3 is 14 residues long. The V and J ends lost 0 bases and 4 bases respectively, with 6 bases between them. Germline V gene data show CDR1 as SGHNT and CDR2 as YENEEA. This CDR3 reads CASSLDDATGELFF. In DNA, the CDR3 is TGTGCCAGCAGCTTAGATGACGCCACCGGGGAGCTGTTTTTT. Full variable domain (outside the CDR3, taken from reference TRBV11-3 and TRBJ2-2): EAGVVQSPRYKIIEKKQPVAFWCNPISGHNTLYWYLQNLGQGPELLIRYENEEAVDDSQLPKDRFSAERLKGVDSTLKIQPAELGDSAVYLCASSLDDATGELFFGEGSRLTVL.

The chain recombines TRBV6-4 with TRBJ2-1, with D perhaps TRBD2 (6 bases). Germline CDR1 is MRHNA and CDR2 is SNTAGT. This CDR3 spans 14 amino acids. V was shortened by 0 bases and J by 6 bases, with 9 bases between the two germline ends. CDR3 residues: CASSDSSSANEQFF. CDR3 in DNA: TGTGCCAGCAGTGACTCGTCTAGCGCCAATGAGCAGTTCTTC.

In the case of this clone: The same CDR3 is also encoded by other DNA sequences in this sample. V and J are TRBV29-1 and TRBJ1-2; no reliable D call. Trimming took 4 bases from V and 4 from J, leaving 10 bases between them. Germline V lookup: CDR1 SQVTM, CDR2 ANQGSEA. The CDR3 length is 12 residues. For the CDR3, the DNA is TGCAGCGTTGCTCGGCCCCCCTATGGCTACACCTTC. It specifies CSVARPPYGYTF.

The count of this clone is one. The gene calls are TRBV2 and TRBJ2-3, with 7 bases aligning to TRBD2. V was pared by 8 bases and J by 0 bases, with 5 bases of the junction left unmatched. The CDR3 contains 14 residues. The V gene's germline CDR1 is SNHLY and CDR2 FYNNEI. CDR3: CASRGDYSTDTQYF. The DNA for the CDR3 is TGTGCCAGCCGGGGGGACTATAGCACAGATACGCAGTATTTT.

This clone was counted only a few times. The chain links TRBV2 to TRBJ1-2; maybe TRBD1 (6 bases). Germline V gene sequence: CDR1 SNHLY, CDR2 FYNNEI. The V and J ends lost 7 bases and 5 bases respectively, with 11 bases between them. The CDR3 length is 12 residues. The CDR3 coding sequence is TGTGCCAGCATCACGACAGGTTATGGCTACACCTTC. Amino acids: CASITTGYGYTF.

The chain carries TRBV27 and TRBJ1-5; TRBD1 is a possible D gene (5 bases). The CDR3 spans 15 residues. Germline lookup yields CDR1 MNHEY and CDR2 SMNVEV (reference sequence). Trimming shortened V by 6 bases and J by 4 bases, and 16 bases separated the two germline ends. Here the CDR3 reads CASSRRDGYNQPQHF. CDR3 DNA: TGTGCCAGCAGCCGACGGGACGGATATAATCAGCCCCAGCATTTT.

The chain joins TRBV7-7 to TRBJ2-2, with 15 bases fitting TRBD2. J was trimmed by 3 bases and V by 0 bases; bases with no gene match: 8. Germline CDR1 reads SSHAT; CDR2 reads FNYEAQ (reference sequence). This CDR3 is built from 20 residues. The CDR3 loop is CASSLAGWTSGRAHTGELFF. In DNA, the CDR3 is TGTGCCAGCAGCTTAGCCGGCTGGACTAGCGGGAGGGCTCACACCGGGGAGCTGTTTTTT.

The chain has TRBV18 and TRBJ1-2; 7 bases match TRBD1. Germline V CDR1 and CDR2: KGHSH, LQKENI. V was pared by 3 bases and J by 0 bases, with 4 bases of the junction left unmatched. This CDR3 contains 15 residues. The CDR3 reads CASSPGDSANYGYTF. The CDR3 coding sequence is TGTGCCAGCTCACCGGGGGACAGTGCTAACTATGGCTACACCTTC. Full variable domain (missing parts from reference TRBV18 and TRBJ1-2): NAGVMQNPRHLVRRRGQEARLRCSPMKGHSHVYWYRQLPEEGLKFMVYLQKENIIDESGMPKERFSAEFPKEGPSILRIQQVVRGDSAAYFCASSPGDSANYGYTFGSGTRLTVV.

CDR3 residues: CASRTSGTANYGYTF. The DNA of the CDR3 is TGCGCCAGCAGGACTTCAGGGACGGCGAACTATGGCTACACCTTC. The chain joins TRBV10-2 to TRBJ1-2, with a possible D match to TRBD1 (5 bases). Germline V gene lookup returns CDR1 WSHSY and CDR2 SAAADI. V shed 6 bases and J shed 2 bases, with 16 bases lying between them. This CDR3 is 15 amino acids long.

The chain has TRBV28 and TRBJ2-3; D possibly corresponds to TRBD2 (5 bases). The length of the CDR3 is 14 residues. V was shortened by 7 bases and J by 0 bases, with 11 bases between the two germline ends. The germline gives CDR1 MDHEN, CDR2 SYDVKM. CDR3 bases: TGTGCCAGCAAGCGGCTGGGTAGCACAGATACGCAGTATTTT. Protein: CASKRLGSTDTQYF.

The V call is TRBV18, the J call TRBJ1-2; D might be TRBD1 (6 bases). Germline V gene lookup returns CDR1 KGHSH and CDR2 LQKENI. This CDR3 spans 14 amino acids. Deletions cut 3 bases from V and 8 bases from J, with 16 bases between. In DNA, the CDR3 is TGTGCCAGCTCACCGGAGGCAGGGGCGAGGGGCTACACCTTC. Its protein product is CASSPEAGARGYTF.

As concerns this clone: This may come from a read error, since a much larger clone is one base off. The same CDR3 can be traced to other DNA sequences in this sample. The chain carries TRBV25-1 and TRBJ1-2; tentatively, D is TRBD1 (6 bases). The CDR3 sequence is 17 residues long. Germline V gene lookup returns CDR1 MGHDK and CDR2 SYGVNS. CDR3 bases: TGTGCTAGCAGTGAAGAGCCAGGGGCCGATTCTGGCTATGGCTACACCTTC. Its translation: CASSEEPGADSGYGYTF.

The J gene is TRBJ1-1, the V gene TRBV5-1; a weak D match, TRBD1 (5 bases). Germline CDR1 is SGHRS and CDR2 is YFSETQ. With 4 bases removed from V and 8 bases from J, the gap between germline ends came to 18 bases. The CDR3 sequence is 14 residues long. The CDR3 protein is CASSLGGDLWEAFF. The CDR3 DNA sequence: TGCGCCAGCAGCCTGGGTGGGGACCTTTGGGAAGCTTTCTTT.

V usage is TRBV2 and J usage is TRBJ2-1, with TRBD2 identical over 7 bases. The CDR3 runs to 15 residues. After removal of 6 bases from V and 12 bases from J, the junction contained 17 bases not matched to a gene. Germline V gene lookup returns CDR1 SNHLY and CDR2 FYNNEI. In nucleotides, the CDR3 is TGTGCCAGCAGCGGGCAGGCGAGAACGGGAGGCGGGCAGTTCTTC. It specifies CASSGQARTGGGQFF.

A single count supports this clone. This sequence joins TRBV7-9 and TRBJ2-5; TRBD2 agrees at 12 bases. The CDR3 is 16 residues long. Trimming cost V 6 bases and J 0 bases; bases outside gene matches: 5. CDR1 SEHNR and CDR2 FQNEAQ come from the germline V gene (reference sequence). The CDR3, as DNA: TGTGCCAGCAGTTATGGACTAGCGGGGTACCAAGAGACCCAGTACTTC. Amino acid sequence: CASSYGLAGYQETQYF.

In its sample, this clone was seen many times. This chain uses TRBV30 with TRBJ2-3; 7 bases match TRBD2. Trimming took 1 base from V and 2 from J; bases not matched to a gene: 6. CDR3 length: 15 amino acids. Looked up from germline, CDR1 is GTSNPN and CDR2 is SVGIG (reference sequence). The CDR3 DNA is TGTGCCTGGAGTGGACTAGCAGGACACACAGATACGCAGTATTTT. Its translation is CAWSGLAGHTDTQYF.

V gene TRBV2 combines with J gene TRBJ2-1, with 12 bases matching TRBD2. The CDR3 has 15 amino acids. Per the germline V gene, CDR1 is SNHLY and CDR2 is FYNNEI. After removal of 10 bases from V and 3 bases from J, the junction contained 7 bases not matched to a gene. CDR3 bases: TGTGCCACCTCACTAGCGGGAGGTAGCTACAATGAGCAGTTCTTC. It encodes CATSLAGGSYNEQFF.

The table lists this clone with a few counts. V gene TRBV14 combines with J gene TRBJ2-1; no definite D call. V lost 2 bases to trimming and J lost 12 bases, with 17 bases between them. Germline V gives CDR1 SGHDN, CDR2 FVKESK. There are 14 residues in the CDR3. CDR3 region: CASSQSLTQVMQFF. The CDR3 DNA is TGTGCCAGCAGCCAAAGTCTAACCCAGGTGATGCAGTTCTTC.